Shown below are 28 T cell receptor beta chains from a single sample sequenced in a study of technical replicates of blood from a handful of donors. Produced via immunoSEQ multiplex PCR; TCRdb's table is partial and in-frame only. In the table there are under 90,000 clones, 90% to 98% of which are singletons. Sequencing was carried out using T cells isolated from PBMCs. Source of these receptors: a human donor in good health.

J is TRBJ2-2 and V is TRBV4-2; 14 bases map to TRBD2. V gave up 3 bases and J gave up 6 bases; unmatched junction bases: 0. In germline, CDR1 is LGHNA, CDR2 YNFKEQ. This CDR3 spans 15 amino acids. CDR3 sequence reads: CASSQTSGRAGELFF. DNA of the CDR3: TGTGCCAGCAGCCAGACTAGCGGGAGGGCCGGGGAGCTGTTTTTT.

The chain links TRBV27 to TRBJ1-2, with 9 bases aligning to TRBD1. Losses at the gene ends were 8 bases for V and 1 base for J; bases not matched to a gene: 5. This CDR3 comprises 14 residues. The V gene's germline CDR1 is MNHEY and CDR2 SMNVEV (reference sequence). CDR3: CASARTGDNYGYTF. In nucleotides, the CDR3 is TGTGCCAGCGCTCGGACAGGGGATAACTATGGCTACACCTTC.

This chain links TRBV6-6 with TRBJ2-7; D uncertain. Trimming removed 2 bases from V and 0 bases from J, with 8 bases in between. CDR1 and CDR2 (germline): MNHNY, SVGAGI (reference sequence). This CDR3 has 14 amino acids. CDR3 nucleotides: TGTGCCAGCAGTTACCGCTACAGCTCCTACGAGCAGTACTTC. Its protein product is CASSYRYSSYEQYF.

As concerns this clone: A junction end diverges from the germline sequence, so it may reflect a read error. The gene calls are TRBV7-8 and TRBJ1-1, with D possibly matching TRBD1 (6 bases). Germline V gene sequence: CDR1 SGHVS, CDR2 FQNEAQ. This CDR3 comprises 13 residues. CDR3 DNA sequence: TGTGCCAGCAGCCGGGGACAACGTGATAATCGGGGCTTT. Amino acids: CASSRGQRDNRGF.

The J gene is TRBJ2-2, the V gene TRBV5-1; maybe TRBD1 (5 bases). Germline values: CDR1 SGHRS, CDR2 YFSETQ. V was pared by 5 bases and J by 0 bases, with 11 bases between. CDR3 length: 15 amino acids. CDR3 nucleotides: TGCGCCAGCAGAGACGGACATGCGAACACCGGGGAGCTGTTTTTT. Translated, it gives CASRDGHANTGELFF.

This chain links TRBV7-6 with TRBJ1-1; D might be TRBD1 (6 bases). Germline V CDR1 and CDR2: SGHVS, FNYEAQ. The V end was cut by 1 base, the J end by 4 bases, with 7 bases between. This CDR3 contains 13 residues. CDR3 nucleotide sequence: TGTGCCAGCAGCTTAGAGGACAGCACTGAAGCTTTCTTT. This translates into CASSLEDSTEAFF.

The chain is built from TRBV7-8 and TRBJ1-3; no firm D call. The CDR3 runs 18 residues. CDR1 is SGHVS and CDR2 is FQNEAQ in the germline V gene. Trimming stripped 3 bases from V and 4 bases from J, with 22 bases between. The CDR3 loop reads CASSFRQAVGLSGNTIYF. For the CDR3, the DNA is TGTGCCAGCAGCTTCCGTCAGGCAGTCGGATTAAGCGGAAACACCATATATTTT.

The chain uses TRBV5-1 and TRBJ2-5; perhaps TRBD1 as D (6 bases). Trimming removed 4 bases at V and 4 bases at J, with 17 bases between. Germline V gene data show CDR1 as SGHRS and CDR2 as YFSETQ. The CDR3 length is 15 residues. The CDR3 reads CASSQTGPRVETQYF. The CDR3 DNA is TGCGCCAGCAGCCAGACAGGTCCCCGTGTAGAGACCCAGTACTTC.

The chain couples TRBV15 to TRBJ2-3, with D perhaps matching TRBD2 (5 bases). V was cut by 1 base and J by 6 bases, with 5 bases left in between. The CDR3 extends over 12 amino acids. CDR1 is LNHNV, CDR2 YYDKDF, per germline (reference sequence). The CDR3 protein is CATSRGGDTQYF. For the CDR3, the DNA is TGTGCCACCAGCAGAGGAGGGGATACGCAGTATTTT.

The CDR3 DNA sequence: TGTGCCAGCTCCCCAGTTGCAGGTTTGGGGAACACTGAAGCTTTCTTT. It yields the protein CASSPVAGLGNTEAFF. The J gene is TRBJ1-1, the V gene TRBV18; D gene uncertain. CDR1 and CDR2 (germline): KGHSH, LQKENI. The CDR3 is 16 amino acids. Trimming removed 6 bases from V and 1 base from J, with 18 bases in between.

The CDR3, as DNA: TGTGCCAGTAGTAGGGACAGGGGATTCGAGGAGCAGTTCTTC. Translating gives CASSRDRGFEEQFF. V usage is TRBV19 and J usage is TRBJ2-1; TRBD1 matches 10 bases. CDR1 is LNHDA and CDR2 is SQIVND in the germline V gene (reference sequence). The CDR3 consists of 14 residues. Trimming at V came to 4 bases and at J to 10 bases, leaving 7 bases not matched to a gene.

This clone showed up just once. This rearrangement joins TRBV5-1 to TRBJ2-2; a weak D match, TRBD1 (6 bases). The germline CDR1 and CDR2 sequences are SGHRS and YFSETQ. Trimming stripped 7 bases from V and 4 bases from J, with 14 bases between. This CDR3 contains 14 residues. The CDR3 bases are TGCGCCAGCCACCTAGGGGGAAGCACCGGGGAGCTGTTTTTT. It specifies CASHLGGSTGELFF.

Written as DNA, the CDR3 is TGTGCCAGCAGTTCCGGGACAGGGGGCAATGAGCAGTTCTTC. Translating it yields CASSSGTGGNEQFF. The chain recombines TRBV28 with TRBJ2-1; 11 nucleotides match TRBD1. After removal of 4 bases from V and 6 bases from J, the junction contained 2 bases not matched to a gene. The CDR3 length is 14 residues. Germline CDR1 and CDR2: MDHEN and SYDVKM. Full variable domain (remainder filled in from reference TRBV28 and TRBJ2-1): DVKVTQSSRYLVKRTGEKVFLECVQDMDHENMFWYRQDPGLGLRLIYFSYDVKMKEKGDIPEGYSVSREKKERFSLILESASTNQTSMYLCASSSGTGGNEQFFGPGTRLTVL.

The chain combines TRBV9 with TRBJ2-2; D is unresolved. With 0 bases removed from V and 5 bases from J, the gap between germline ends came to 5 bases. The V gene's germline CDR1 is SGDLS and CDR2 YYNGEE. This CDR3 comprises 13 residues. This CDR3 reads CASSVGHTGELFF. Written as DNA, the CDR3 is TGTGCCAGCAGCGTAGGACATACCGGGGAGCTGTTTTTT.

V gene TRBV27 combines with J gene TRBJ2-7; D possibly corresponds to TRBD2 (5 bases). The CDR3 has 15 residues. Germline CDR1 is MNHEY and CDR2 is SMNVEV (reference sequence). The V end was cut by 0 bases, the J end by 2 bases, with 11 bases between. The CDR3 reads CASSLSQAEAYEQYF. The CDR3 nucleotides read TGTGCCAGCAGTTTATCCCAAGCGGAGGCCTACGAGCAGTACTTC.

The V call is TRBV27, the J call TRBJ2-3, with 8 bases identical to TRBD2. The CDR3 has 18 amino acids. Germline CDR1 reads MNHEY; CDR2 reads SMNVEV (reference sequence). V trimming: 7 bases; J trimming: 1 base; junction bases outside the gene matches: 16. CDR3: CASTQGGTSGFRTDTQYF. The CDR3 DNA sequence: TGTGCCAGCACTCAAGGGGGAACTAGCGGTTTTCGCACAGATACGCAGTATTTT.

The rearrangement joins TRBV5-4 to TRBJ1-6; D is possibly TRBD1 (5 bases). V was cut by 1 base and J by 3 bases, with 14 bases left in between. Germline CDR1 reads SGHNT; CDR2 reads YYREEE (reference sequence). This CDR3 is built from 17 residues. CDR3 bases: TGTGCCAGCAGCTTGAGGGGCAGGGCTTTCTATAATTCACCCCTCCACTTT. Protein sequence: CASSLRGRAFYNSPLHF.

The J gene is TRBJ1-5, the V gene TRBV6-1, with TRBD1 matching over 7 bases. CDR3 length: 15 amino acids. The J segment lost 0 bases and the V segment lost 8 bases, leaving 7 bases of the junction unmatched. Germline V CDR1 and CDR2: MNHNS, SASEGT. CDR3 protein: CASHGGQFSNQPQHF. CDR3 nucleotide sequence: TGTGCCAGCCATGGGGGACAGTTTAGCAATCAGCCCCAGCATTTT.

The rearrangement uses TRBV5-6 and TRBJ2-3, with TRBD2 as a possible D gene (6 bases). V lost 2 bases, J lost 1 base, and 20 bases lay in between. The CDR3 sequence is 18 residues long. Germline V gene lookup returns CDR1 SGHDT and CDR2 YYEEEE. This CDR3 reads CASSFTFFGDWRTDTQYF. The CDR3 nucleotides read TGTGCCAGCAGCTTTACATTTTTTGGGGACTGGCGCACAGATACGCAGTATTTT.

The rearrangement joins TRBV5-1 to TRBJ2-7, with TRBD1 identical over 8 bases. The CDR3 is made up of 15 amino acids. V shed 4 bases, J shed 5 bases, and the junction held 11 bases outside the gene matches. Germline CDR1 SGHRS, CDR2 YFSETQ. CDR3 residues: CASSLGAGQGDEQYF. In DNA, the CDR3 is TGCGCCAGCAGCCTCGGAGCAGGACAGGGCGACGAGCAGTACTTC.

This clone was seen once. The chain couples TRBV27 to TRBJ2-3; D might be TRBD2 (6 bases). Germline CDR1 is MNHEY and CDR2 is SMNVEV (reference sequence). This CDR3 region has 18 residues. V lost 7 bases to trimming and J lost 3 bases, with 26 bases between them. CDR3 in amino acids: CASNTLFPFKGRTDTQYF. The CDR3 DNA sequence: TGTGCCAGCAATACCCTCTTCCCCTTTAAGGGGAGGACAGATACGCAGTATTTT.

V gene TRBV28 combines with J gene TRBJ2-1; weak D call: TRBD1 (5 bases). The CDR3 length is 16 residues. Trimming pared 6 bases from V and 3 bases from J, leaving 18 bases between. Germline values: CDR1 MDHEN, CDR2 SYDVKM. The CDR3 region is CASSRGAPGDYNEQFF. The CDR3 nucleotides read TGTGCCAGCAGCCGTGGGGCGCCGGGCGACTACAATGAGCAGTTCTTC.

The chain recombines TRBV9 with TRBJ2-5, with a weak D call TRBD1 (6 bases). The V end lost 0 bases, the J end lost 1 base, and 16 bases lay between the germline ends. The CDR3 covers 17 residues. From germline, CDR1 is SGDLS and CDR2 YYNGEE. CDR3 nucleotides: TGTGCCAGCAGCGTAGAGGGAAGTCAGGGGTTCCAAGAGACCCAGTACTTC. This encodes CASSVEGSQGFQETQYF. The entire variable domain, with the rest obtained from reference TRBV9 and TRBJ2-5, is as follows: DSGVTQTPKHLITATGQRVTLRCSPRSGDLSVYWYQQSLDQGLQFLIQYYNGEERAKGNILERFSAQQFPDLHSELNLSSLELGDSALYFCASSVEGSQGFQETQYFGPGTRLLVL.

CDR3 in amino acids: CAISVPQGAGYGYTF. The CDR3, as DNA: TGTGCCATCAGTGTACCGCAGGGGGCAGGCTATGGCTACACCTTC. The V call is TRBV10-3, the J call TRBJ1-2; TRBD1 agrees at 8 bases. Trimming took 4 bases from V and 4 from J; bases not matched to a gene: 8. Germline V gene lookup returns CDR1 ENHRY and CDR2 SYGVKD. The CDR3 is made up of 15 amino acids.

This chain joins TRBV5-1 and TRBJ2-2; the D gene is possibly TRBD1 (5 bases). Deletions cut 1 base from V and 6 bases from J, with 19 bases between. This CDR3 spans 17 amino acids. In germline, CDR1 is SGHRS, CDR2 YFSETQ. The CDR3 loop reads CASSLQRRLQGAGELFF. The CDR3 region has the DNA TGCGCCAGCAGCTTGCAGCGACGCCTCCAAGGGGCCGGGGAGCTGTTTTTT.

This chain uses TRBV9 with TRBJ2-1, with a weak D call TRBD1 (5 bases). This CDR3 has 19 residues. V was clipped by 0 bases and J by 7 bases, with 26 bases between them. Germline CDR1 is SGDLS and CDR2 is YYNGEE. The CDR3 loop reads CASSVANLSAPQRQNEQFF. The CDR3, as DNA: TGTGCCAGCAGCGTAGCAAACTTGTCGGCACCCCAGCGACAGAATGAGCAGTTCTTC.

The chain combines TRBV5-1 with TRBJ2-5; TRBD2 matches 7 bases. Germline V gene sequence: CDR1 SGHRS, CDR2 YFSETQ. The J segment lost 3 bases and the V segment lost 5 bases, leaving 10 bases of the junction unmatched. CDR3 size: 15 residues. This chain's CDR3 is CASSKGGGAEETQYF. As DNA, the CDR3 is TGCGCCAGCAGTAAAGGCGGGGGAGCGGAAGAGACCCAGTACTTC.

CDR3 protein: CASSDGGGREQFF. The DNA for the CDR3 is TGTGCCAGCAGTGACGGAGGGGGCAGAGAGCAGTTCTTC. The chain recombines TRBV25-1 with TRBJ2-1; weak D call: TRBD1 (7 bases). Germline V gene sequence: CDR1 MGHDK, CDR2 SYGVNS. This CDR3 contains 13 residues. The V end was cut by 3 bases, the J end by 10 bases, with 13 bases between.